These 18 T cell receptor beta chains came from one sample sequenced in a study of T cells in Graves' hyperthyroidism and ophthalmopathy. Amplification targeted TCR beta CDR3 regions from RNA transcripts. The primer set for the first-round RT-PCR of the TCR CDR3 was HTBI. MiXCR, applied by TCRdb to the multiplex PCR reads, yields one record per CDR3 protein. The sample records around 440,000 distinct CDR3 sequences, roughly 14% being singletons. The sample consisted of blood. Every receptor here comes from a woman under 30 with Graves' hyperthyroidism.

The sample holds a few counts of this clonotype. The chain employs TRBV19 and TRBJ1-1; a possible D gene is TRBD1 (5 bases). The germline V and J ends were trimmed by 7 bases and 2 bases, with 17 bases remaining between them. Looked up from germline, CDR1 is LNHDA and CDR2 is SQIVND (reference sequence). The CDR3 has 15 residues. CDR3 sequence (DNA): TGTGCCAGTAAGCTCTCCGACAGTGGTAACACTGAAGCTTTCTTT. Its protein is CASKLSDSGNTEAFF.

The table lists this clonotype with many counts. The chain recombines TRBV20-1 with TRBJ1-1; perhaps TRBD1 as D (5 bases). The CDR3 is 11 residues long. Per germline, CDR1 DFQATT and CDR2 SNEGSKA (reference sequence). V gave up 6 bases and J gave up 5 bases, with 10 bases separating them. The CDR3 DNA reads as TGCAGTGCCGCTACAGGAACTGAAGCTTTCTTT. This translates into CSAATGTEAFF.

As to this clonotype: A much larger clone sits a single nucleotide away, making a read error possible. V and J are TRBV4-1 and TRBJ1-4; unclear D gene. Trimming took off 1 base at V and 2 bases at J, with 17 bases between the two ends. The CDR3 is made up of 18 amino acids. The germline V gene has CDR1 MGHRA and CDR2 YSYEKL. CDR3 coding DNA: TGCGCCAGCAGCCAAGTTTGGGAGTCGGCCCACACTAATGAAAAACTGTTTTTT. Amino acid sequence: CASSQVWESAHTNEKLFF.

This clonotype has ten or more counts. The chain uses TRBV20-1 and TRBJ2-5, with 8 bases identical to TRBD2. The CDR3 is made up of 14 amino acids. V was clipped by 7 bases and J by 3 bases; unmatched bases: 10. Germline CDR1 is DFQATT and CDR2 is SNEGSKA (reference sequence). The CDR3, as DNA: TGCAGTGTCAGCCCAGCGGGGGTGGAAGAGACCCAGTACTTC. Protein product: CSVSPAGVEETQYF.

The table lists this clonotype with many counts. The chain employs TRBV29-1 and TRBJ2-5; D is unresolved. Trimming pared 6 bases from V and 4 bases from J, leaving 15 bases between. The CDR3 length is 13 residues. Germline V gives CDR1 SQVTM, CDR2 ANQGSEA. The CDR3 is CSVRIGYRETQYF. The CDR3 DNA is TGCAGCGTGCGAATCGGGTACCGAGAGACCCAGTACTTC.

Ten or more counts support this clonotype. The CDR3 nucleotides are TGTGCCAGCAGGTTGACTAGCGGGGGTCAATCCGTCAGCTCCTACAATGAGCAGTTCTTC. Protein product: CASRLTSGGQSVSSYNEQFF. The V call is TRBV6-1, the J call TRBJ2-1; 12 bases align to TRBD2. This CDR3 region has 20 residues. V trimming: 6 bases; J trimming: 0 bases; junction bases outside the gene matches: 15. Per the germline V gene, CDR1 is MNHNS and CDR2 is SASEGT.

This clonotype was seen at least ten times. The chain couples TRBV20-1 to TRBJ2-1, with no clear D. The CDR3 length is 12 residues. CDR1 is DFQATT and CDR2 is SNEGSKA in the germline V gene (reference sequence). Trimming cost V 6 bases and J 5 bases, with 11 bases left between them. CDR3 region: CSAPEVHNEQFF. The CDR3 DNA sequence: TGCAGTGCCCCAGAGGTCCACAATGAGCAGTTCTTC.

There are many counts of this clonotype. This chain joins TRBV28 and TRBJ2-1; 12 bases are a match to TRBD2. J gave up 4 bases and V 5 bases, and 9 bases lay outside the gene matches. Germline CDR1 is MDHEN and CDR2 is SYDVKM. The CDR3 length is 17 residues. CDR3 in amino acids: CASSTIILAGGYNEQFF. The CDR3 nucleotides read TGTGCCAGCAGTACTATTATACTAGCGGGGGGTTACAATGAGCAGTTCTTC.

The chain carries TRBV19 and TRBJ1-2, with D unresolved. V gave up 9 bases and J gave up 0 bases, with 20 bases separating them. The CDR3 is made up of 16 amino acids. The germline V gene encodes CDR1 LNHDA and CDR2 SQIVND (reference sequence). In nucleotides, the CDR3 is TGTGCCAGCAAAGTAAGGGTGTACAGAGCTAACTATGGCTACACCTTC. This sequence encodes CASKVRVYRANYGYTF.

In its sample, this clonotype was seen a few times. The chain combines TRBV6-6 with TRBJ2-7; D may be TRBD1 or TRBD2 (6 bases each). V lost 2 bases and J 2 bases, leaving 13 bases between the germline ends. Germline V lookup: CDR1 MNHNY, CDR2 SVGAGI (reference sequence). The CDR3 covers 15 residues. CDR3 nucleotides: TGTGCCAGCAGTTACCGGGGGACATGGGCCTACGAGCAGTACTTC. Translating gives CASSYRGTWAYEQYF.

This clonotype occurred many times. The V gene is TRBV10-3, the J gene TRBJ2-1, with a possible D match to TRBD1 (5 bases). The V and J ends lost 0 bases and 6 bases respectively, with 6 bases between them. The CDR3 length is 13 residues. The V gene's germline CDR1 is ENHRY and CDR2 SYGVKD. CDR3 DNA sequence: TGTGCCATCAGTGAGTCAGGGGCCAATGAGCAGTTCTTC. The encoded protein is CAISESGANEQFF.

This CDR3 reads CASPFYGTGNTGELFF. CDR3 DNA: TGTGCCAGCCCGTTTTACGGGACAGGGAACACCGGGGAGCTGTTTTTT. This sequence joins TRBV12-3 or TRBV12-4 and TRBJ2-2, with 8 nucleotides matching TRBD1. The V gene end was trimmed by 8 bases and the J gene end by 1 base; junction bases not matched to a gene: 9. This CDR3 has 16 residues.

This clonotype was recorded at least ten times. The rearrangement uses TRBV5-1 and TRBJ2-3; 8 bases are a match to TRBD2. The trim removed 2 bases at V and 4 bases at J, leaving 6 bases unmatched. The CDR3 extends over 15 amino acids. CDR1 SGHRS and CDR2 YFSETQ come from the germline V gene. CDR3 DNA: TGCGCCAGCAGCTTACTAGCGGAAGAGGCAGATACGCAGTATTTT. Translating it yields CASSLLAEEADTQYF. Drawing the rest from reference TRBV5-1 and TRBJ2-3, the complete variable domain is KAGVTQTPRYLIKTRGQQVTLSCSPISGHRSVSWYQQTPGQGLQFLFEYFSETQRNKGNFPGRFSGRQFSNSRSEMNVSTLELGDSALYLCASSLLAEEADTQYFGPGTRLTVL.

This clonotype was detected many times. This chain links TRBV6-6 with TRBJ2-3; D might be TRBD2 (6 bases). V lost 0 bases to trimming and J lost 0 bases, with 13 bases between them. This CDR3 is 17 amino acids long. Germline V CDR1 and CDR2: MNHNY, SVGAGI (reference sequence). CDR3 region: CASSYSIGGASTDTQYF. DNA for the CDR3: TGTGCCAGCAGTTACTCGATAGGAGGGGCTAGCACAGATACGCAGTATTTT.

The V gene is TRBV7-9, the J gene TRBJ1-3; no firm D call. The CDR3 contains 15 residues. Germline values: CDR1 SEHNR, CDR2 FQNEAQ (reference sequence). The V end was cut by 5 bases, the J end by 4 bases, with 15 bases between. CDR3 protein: CASSPAGRGGNTIYF. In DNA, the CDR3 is TGTGCCAGCAGCCCCGCAGGTCGGGGAGGAAACACCATATATTTT.

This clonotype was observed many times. The CDR3 DNA sequence: TGTGCCAGCAGGGAGGGAGGGACCTATGGCTACACCTTC. Translating it yields CASREGGTYGYTF. The chain employs TRBV6-1 and TRBJ1-2; D possibly corresponds to TRBD1 (5 bases). Germline V gives CDR1 MNHNS, CDR2 SASEGT. V shed 6 bases and J shed 4 bases, with 12 bases lying between them. This CDR3 is 13 amino acids long.

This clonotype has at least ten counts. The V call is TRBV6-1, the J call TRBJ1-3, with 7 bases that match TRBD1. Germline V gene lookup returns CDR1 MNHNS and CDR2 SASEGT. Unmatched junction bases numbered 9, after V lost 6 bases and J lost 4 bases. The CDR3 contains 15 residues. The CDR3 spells CASRTRGSDGNTIYF. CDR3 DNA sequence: TGTGCCAGCAGAACCAGGGGGTCGGACGGAAACACCATATATTTT.

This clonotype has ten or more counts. CDR3 amino acids: CASSQVTAGRDTQYF. CDR3 in DNA: TGTGCCAGCAGCCAAGTAACGGCAGGCAGAGATACGCAGTATTTT. This chain uses TRBV3-1 with TRBJ2-3; no reliable D call. CDR3 length equals 15 residues. Germline CDR1 and CDR2: LGHDT and YNNKEL (reference sequence). V was trimmed by 1 base and J by 5 bases, leaving 13 bases between them.